The 3 T cell receptor beta chains below all came from one sample that was sequenced in a study of blood T cell repertoires in COVID-19. Method: immunoSEQ multiplex PCR; TCRdb's copy keeps in-frame clones and lacks some. The table has some 300,000 clones, 70% to 90% seen once; the top ten hold about 7%. The sample comprised peripheral blood. All receptors come from a woman aged 30 to 39 who had recovered from COVID-19.

V and J are TRBV3-1 (or the pseudogene TRBV3-2) and TRBJ2-1; the D gene is possibly TRBD1 (5 bases). Trimming took off 0 bases at V and 3 bases at J, with 6 bases between the two ends. The CDR3 is 14 residues long. Germline CDR1 reads LGHDT; CDR2 reads YNNKEL (reference sequence). The CDR3 DNA reads TGTGCCAGCAGCCAAGAGACAGACTACAATGAGCAGTTCTTC. It encodes CASSQETDYNEQFF.

The rearrangement links TRBV5-1 to TRBJ2-7; unclear D gene. V gave up 1 base and J gave up 3 bases, with 5 bases separating them. Germline lookup yields CDR1 SGHRS and CDR2 YFSETQ. This CDR3 region has 12 residues. Here the CDR3 reads CASSLLDYEQYF. CDR3 DNA: TGCGCCAGCAGCTTGTTAGACTACGAGCAGTACTTC. Using reference TRBV5-1 and TRBJ2-7 for the parts outside the CDR3, the full variable domain is KAGVTQTPRYLIKTRGQQVTLSCSPISGHRSVSWYQQTPGQGLQFLFEYFSETQRNKGNFPGRFSGRQFSNSRSEMNVSTLELGDSALYLCASSLLDYEQYFGPGTRLTVT.

The V and J genes are TRBV7-8 and TRBJ1-5, with D unresolved. V dropped 2 bases and J dropped 5 bases, with 16 bases sitting between them. The V gene's germline CDR1 is SGHVS and CDR2 FQNEAQ. The length of the CDR3 is 16 residues. CDR3 region: CASSLSGRSTYQPQHF. The CDR3 DNA reads as TGTGCCAGCAGCTTATCCGGCAGGTCTACCTATCAGCCCCAGCATTTT.